The clone carrying this T cell receptor beta chain has at least ten counts. The data stem from a study of T-cell reconstitution after alpha-beta-depleted transplantation in children. TCRbeta library preparation incorporated unique molecular identifiers. One entry per CDR3 protein, called by TCRdb with MiXCR from the PCR reads. The sample contains about 200,000 distinct CDR3 sequences, 14% to 15% of which appear only once. This CDR3 comprises 15 residues. J was trimmed by 6 bases and V by 5 bases; bases with no gene match: 9. Sequencing was performed on PBMCs from the stem cell graft donor, taken from the stem cell graft. The chain links TRBV12-3 or TRBV12-4 to TRBJ2-1, with 8 bases aligning to TRBD2. The receptor comes from a human donor who donated a stem cell graft to a child with acute lymphoblastic leukemia. The CDR3 spells CASSSGSPLFNEQFF. The CDR3 bases are TGTGCCAGCAGTAGCGGGAGCCCACTGTTCAATGAGCAGTTCTTC.